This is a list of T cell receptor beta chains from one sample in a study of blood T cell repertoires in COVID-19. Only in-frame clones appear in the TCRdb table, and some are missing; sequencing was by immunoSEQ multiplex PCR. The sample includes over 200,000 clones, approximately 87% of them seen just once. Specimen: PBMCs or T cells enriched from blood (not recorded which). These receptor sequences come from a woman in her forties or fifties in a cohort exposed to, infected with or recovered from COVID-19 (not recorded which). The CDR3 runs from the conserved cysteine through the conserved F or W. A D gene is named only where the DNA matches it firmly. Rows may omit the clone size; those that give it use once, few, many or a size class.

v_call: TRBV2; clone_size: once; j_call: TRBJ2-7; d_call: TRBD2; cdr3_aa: CASSEGLIAGGAYEQYF; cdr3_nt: TGTGCCAGCAGTGAAGGGTTGATTGCCGGGGGGGCCTACGAGCAGTACTTC
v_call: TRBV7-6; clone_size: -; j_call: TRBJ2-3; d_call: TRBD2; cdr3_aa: CASSLVRTSGGALDTQYF; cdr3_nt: TGTGCCAGCAGCTTAGTTAGAACTAGCGGGGGGGCCTTGGATACGCAGTATTTT
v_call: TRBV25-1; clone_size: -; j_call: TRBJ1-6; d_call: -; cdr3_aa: CASSESSGGNSPLHF; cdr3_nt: TGTGCCAGCAGTGAATCATCCGGTGGTAATTCACCCCTCCACTTT
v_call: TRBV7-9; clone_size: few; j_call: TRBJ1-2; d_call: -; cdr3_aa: CASSNDRGTIGYTF; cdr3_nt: TGTGCCAGCAGCAACGACCGCGGGACCATTGGCTACACCTTC
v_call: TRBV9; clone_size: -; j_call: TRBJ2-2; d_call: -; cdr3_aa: CASSPRGDSRRNTGELFF; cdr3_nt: TGTGCCAGCAGCCCGAGAGGCGACTCGCGGAGGAACACCGGGGAGCTGTTTTTT
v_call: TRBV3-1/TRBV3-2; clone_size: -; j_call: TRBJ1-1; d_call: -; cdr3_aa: CASSHLAAEAFF; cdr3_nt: TGTGCCAGCAGCCACCTCGCCGCGGAAGCTTTCTTT
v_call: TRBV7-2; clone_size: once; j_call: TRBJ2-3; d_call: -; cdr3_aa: CASSLQGSPDTQYF; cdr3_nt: TGTGCCAGCAGCCTACAGGGATCCCCCGATACGCAGTATTTT
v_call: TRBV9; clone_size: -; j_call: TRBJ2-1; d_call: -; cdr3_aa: CASRPLEFYNEQFF; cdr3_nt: TGTGCCAGCCGTCCGCTGGAGTTCTACAATGAGCAGTTCTTC
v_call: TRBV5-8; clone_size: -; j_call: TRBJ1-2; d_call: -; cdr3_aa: CASSWAAHGYTF; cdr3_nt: TGTGCCAGCAGCTGGGCCGCCCATGGCTACACCTTC
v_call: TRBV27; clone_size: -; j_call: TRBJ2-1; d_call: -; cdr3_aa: CASGSLAAPYNEQFF; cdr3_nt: TGTGCCAGCGGGTCATTAGCGGCCCCCTACAATGAGCAGTTCTTC
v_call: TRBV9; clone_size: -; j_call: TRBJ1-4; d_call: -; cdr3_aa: CASSAAGSANEKLFF; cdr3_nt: TGTGCCAGCAGCGCAGCAGGGTCGGCTAATGAAAAACTGTTTTTT
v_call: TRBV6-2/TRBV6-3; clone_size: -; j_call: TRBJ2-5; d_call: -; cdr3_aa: CASSRSGTRETQYF; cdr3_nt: TGTGCCAGCAGTCGCTCGGGAACCCGAGAGACCCAGTACTTC
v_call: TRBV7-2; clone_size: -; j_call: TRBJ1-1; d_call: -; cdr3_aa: CASTTLSGGSMNTEAFF; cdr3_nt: TGTGCCAGCACCACCCTGTCGGGGGGGTCCATGAACACTGAAGCTTTCTTT
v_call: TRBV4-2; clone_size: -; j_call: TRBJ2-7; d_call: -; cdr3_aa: CASSQETTMGYEQYF; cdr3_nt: TGTGCCAGCAGCCAAGAAACGACTATGGGCTACGAGCAGTACTTC
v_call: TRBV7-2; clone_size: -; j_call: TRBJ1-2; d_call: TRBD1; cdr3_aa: CASSTQTGYGYTF; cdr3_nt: TGTGCCAGCAGCACCCAGACAGGGTATGGCTACACCTTC
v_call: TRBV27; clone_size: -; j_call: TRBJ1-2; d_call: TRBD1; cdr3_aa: CASSLQGQGAPNYGYTF; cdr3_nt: TGTGCCAGCAGTTTACAGGGACAGGGGGCCCCAAACTATGGCTACACCTTC
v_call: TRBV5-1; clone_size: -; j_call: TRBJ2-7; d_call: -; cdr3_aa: CASSLGRGDHEQYF; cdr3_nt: TGCGCCAGCAGCTTGGGCAGGGGGGATCACGAGCAGTACTTC
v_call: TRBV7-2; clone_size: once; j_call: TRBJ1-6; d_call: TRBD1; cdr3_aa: CASSGKGAVGDSPLHF; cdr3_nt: TGTGCCAGCAGCGGTAAGGGGGCCGTTGGGGATTCACCCCTCCACTTT
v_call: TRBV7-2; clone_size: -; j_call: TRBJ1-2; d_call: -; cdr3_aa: CASSFPRGSRGYTF; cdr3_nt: TGTGCCAGCAGCTTCCCCAGGGGTTCGAGGGGCTACACCTTC
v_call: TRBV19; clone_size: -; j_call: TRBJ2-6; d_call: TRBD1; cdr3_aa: CASRTGGGANVLTF; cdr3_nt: TGTGCCAGTAGGACAGGGGGTGGGGCCAACGTCCTGACTTTC
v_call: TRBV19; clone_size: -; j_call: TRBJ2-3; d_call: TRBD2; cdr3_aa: CASGLSGGAGDTQYF; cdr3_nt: TGTGCCAGTGGACTTAGCGGGGGGGCCGGTGATACGCAGTATTTT
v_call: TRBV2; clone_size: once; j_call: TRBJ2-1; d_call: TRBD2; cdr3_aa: CASSVEGGGAFEQFF; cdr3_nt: TGTGCCAGCAGTGTTGAGGGCGGGGGGGCCTTTGAGCAGTTCTTC
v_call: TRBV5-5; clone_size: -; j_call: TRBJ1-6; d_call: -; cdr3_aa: CASSTGFYNSPLHF; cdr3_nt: TGTGCCAGTAGCACAGGGTTCTATAATTCACCCCTCCACTTT
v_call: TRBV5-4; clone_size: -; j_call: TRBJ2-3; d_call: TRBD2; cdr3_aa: CASSLKLAGITDTQYF; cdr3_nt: TGTGCCAGCAGCTTGAAGCTAGCGGGGATCACAGATACGCAGTATTTT
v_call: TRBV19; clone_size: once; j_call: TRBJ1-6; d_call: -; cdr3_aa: CASSIVVGGPGSPLHF; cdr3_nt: TGTGCCAGTAGTATAGTTGTCGGGGGGCCGGGCTCACCCCTCCACTTT
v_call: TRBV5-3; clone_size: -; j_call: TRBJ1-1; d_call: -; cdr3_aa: CARSSHQTGPVNTEAFF; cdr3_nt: TGTGCCAGAAGCTCGCATCAGACAGGACCGGTGAACACTGAAGCTTTCTTT
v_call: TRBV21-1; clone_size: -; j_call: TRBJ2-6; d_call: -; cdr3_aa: CASSKKPEVPGANVLTF; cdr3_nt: TGTGCCAGCAGCAAAAAGCCCGAGGTCCCTGGGGCCAACGTCCTGACTTTC
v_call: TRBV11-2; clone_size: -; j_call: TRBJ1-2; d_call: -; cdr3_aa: CASSLVAYGYTF; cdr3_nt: TGTGCCAGCAGCTTAGTGGCCTATGGCTACACCTTC
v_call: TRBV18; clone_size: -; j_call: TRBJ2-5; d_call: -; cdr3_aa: CASSRDQGGQYF; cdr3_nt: TGTGCCAGCTCCCGAGATCAGGGGGGCCAGTACTTC
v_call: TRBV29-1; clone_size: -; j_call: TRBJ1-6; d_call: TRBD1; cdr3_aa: CSVGTGGSSPLHF; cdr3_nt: TGCAGCGTTGGGACAGGTGGGAGTTCACCCCTCCACTTT
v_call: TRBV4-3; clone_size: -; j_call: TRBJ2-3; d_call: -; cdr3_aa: CASSLRENEDTQYF; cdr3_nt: TGCGCCAGCAGCCTCCGGGAAAACGAGGATACGCAGTATTTT
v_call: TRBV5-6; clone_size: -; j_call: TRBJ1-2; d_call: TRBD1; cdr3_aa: CASSEDRANYGYTF; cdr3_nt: TGTGCCAGCAGCGAAGACAGGGCTAACTATGGCTACACCTTC
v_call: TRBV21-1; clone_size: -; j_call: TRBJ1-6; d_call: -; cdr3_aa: CASTGSPLHF; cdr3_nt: TGTGCCAGTACTGGTTCACCCCTCCACTTT